Below, 21 T cell receptor beta chains from the same sample are listed, as sequenced in a study of memory CD8 T cells in hepatitis C reinfection. Sample time point: late/post reinfection, 12 to 24 weeks after detection. Sorted cells were sequenced directly ex vivo without any in vitro expansion. Here immunoSEQ multiplex PCR was the method, and the copy in TCRdb shows in-frame clones only, minus some. The data contain some 50,000 clones, 80% to 90% of them singletons. Sequences were obtained from naive CD8+ T cells sorted from blood. These receptors were obtained from a man aged 18 to 30 with hepatitis C virus infection.

This clone was recorded once. The chain carries TRBV4-1 and TRBJ2-7; D possibly corresponds to TRBD2 (6 bases). This CDR3 has 15 amino acids. Germline V lookup: CDR1 MGHRA, CDR2 YSYEKL. V was shortened by 1 base and J by 3 bases, with 13 bases between the two germline ends. The CDR3 sequence: CASSQGGGAGYEQYF. The CDR3 nucleotides are TGCGCCAGCAGCCAAGGCGGCGGAGCGGGCTACGAGCAGTACTTC.

This sequence joins TRBV27 and TRBJ2-1; D may be TRBD2 (6 bases). V gave up 2 bases and J gave up 6 bases, with 14 bases separating them. The CDR3 length is 15 residues. Germline loops: CDR1 MNHEY, CDR2 SMNVEV (reference sequence). CDR3 amino acids: CASSLQAQGGNEQFF. The CDR3 bases are TGTGCCAGCAGTTTACAGGCTCAGGGAGGCAATGAGCAGTTCTTC.

The chain couples TRBV6-5 to TRBJ2-5; 7 bases line up with TRBD2. Germline V gene sequence: CDR1 MNHEY, CDR2 SVGAGI. V lost 0 bases and J lost 1; bases outside the gene matches: 2. The CDR3 loop spans 15 amino acids. CDR3 nucleotide sequence: TGTGCCAGCAGTTACTCGCCGGGGGGCCAAGAGACCCAGTACTTC. Translation gives CASSYSPGGQETQYF.

This sequence joins TRBV11-2 and TRBJ2-1; D ambiguous. Germline V gene sequence: CDR1 SGHAT, CDR2 FQNNGV. V lost 5 bases to trimming and J lost 9 bases, with 8 bases between them. The CDR3 has 11 residues. CDR3: CASSLVSEQFF. The DNA for the CDR3 is TGTGCCAGCAGCCTCGTGTCTGAGCAGTTCTTC.

This clone was seen only a few times. V is TRBV4-1 and J is TRBJ1-1; D is ambiguous. This CDR3 region has 15 residues. CDR1 MGHRA and CDR2 YSYEKL come from the germline V gene. V was pared by 1 base and J by 5 bases, with 14 bases between. CDR3 region: CASSQVGSEGTEAFF. The CDR3 nucleotides read TGCGCCAGCAGCCAAGTAGGGTCTGAGGGAACTGAAGCTTTCTTT.

This sequence joins TRBV11-2 and TRBJ2-5; D is ambiguous. V was trimmed by 0 bases and J by 5 bases, leaving 7 bases between them. The CDR3 length is 13 residues. Germline CDR1 SGHAT, CDR2 FQNNGV. The CDR3 here is CASSLEFGETQYF. CDR3 coding DNA: TGTGCCAGCAGCTTAGAATTCGGGGAGACCCAGTACTTC. Using reference TRBV11-2 and TRBJ2-5 for the parts outside the CDR3, the full variable domain is EAGVAQSPRYKIIEKRQSVAFWCNPISGHATLYWYQQILGQGPKLLIQFQNNGVVDDSQLPKDRFSAERLKGVDSTLKIQPAKLEDSAVYLCASSLEFGETQYFGPGTRLLVL.

Worth noting for this clone: Likely a read error: the CDR3 ends without its conserved phenylalanine or tryptophan. The V call is TRBV19, the J call TRBJ1-2; 12 nucleotides line up with TRBD1. Germline CDR1 is LNHDA and CDR2 is SQIVND (reference sequence). The CDR3 is made up of 16 amino acids. In DNA form, the CDR3 reads TGTACCAGTAGTATGCCGGGACAGGGGGCCGACTATGGCTACACCTCC. Encoded protein: CTSSMPGQGADYGYTS.

The rearrangement joins TRBV27 to TRBJ2-2, with D perhaps TRBD1 (5 bases). This CDR3 is built from 14 residues. V lost 4 bases to trimming and J lost 2 bases, with 8 bases between them. In germline, CDR1 is MNHEY, CDR2 SMNVEV (reference sequence). The CDR3 DNA reads as TGTGCCAGCAGTTGGACAATTAACACCGGGGAGCTGTTTTTT. Protein product: CASSWTINTGELFF.

This clone was seen once. This sequence joins TRBV6-5 and TRBJ2-1; possible D gene TRBD2, 5 bases. This CDR3 has 12 residues. The ends were cut back, 6 bases at V and 8 bases at J, with 11 bases in the middle. The germline V gene encodes CDR1 MNHEY and CDR2 SVGAGI. Here the CDR3 reads CASSRGSDEQFF. The CDR3 DNA reads TGTGCCAGCAGCCGGGGTTCCGATGAGCAGTTCTTC.

Only one count was recorded for this clone. The J gene is TRBJ2-7, the V gene TRBV11-2, with D perhaps matching TRBD2 (7 bases). V shed 5 bases and J shed 5 bases, with 19 bases lying between them. CDR3 length equals 15 residues. CDR1 SGHAT and CDR2 FQNNGV come from the germline V gene. This CDR3 is CASSHSVGGGDEQYF. The DNA of the CDR3 is TGTGCCAGCAGCCATAGTGTCGGCGGGGGCGACGAGCAGTACTTC.

This chain uses TRBV7-3 with TRBJ2-5; D may be TRBD2 (6 bases). The CDR3 runs to 15 residues. CDR1 SGHTA and CDR2 FQGTGA come from the germline V gene. V lost 2 bases, J lost 5 bases, and 15 bases lay in between. The CDR3 region is CASSLLGSWEETQYF. In nucleotides, the CDR3 is TGTGCCAGCAGCTTACTCGGGAGTTGGGAGGAGACCCAGTACTTC.

The V and J genes are TRBV11-2 and TRBJ2-1; D possibly corresponds to TRBD1 (6 bases). This CDR3 is 17 amino acids long. Germline CDR1 reads SGHAT; CDR2 reads FQNNGV. Trimming left V 5 bases short and J 1 base short, with 18 bases between. The CDR3 region has the DNA TGTGCCAGCAGCCCCCGACGGAGTCAGGGGTCCTACAATGAGCAGTTCTTC. It encodes CASSPRRSQGSYNEQFF.

The V gene is TRBV12-5, the J gene TRBJ2-5, with a tentative D call TRBD1 (5 bases). Trimming shortened V by 0 bases and J by 2 bases, and 10 bases separated the two germline ends. The CDR3 consists of 15 residues. Germline CDR1 LGHNT, CDR2 FRNRAP. The CDR3 DNA reads as TGTGCTAGTGGTTTGGTACAAGGGGTTCAAGAGACCCAGTACTTC. Its protein is CASGLVQGVQETQYF.

The genes are TRBV28 and TRBJ2-5, with D perhaps TRBD2 (5 bases). The CDR3 is 14 amino acids. With 7 bases removed from V and 4 bases from J, the gap between germline ends came to 16 bases. The V gene's germline CDR1 is MDHEN and CDR2 SYDVKM. CDR3 DNA sequence: TGTGCCAGCACCTCGGGGAGAGGGCTAGAGACCCAGTACTTC. Translation: CASTSGRGLETQYF.

This chain links TRBV27 with TRBJ2-7, with D possibly matching TRBD2 (6 bases). Germline CDR1 reads MNHEY; CDR2 reads SMNVEV (reference sequence). Trimming stripped 5 bases from V and 7 bases from J, with 15 bases between. This CDR3 has 13 residues. The CDR3 spells CASSGRLGGEQYF. The DNA of the CDR3 is TGTGCCAGCAGTGGCAGGCTGGGAGGAGAGCAGTACTTC.

The chain combines TRBV6-5 with TRBJ2-7; 7 bases match TRBD1. The J segment lost 2 bases and the V segment lost 8 bases, leaving 9 bases of the junction unmatched. Germline V gene sequence: CDR1 MNHEY, CDR2 SVGAGI. The CDR3 has 14 residues. CDR3 sequence (DNA): TGTGCCAGCGGCCCCGGCCAGGGGGCCTACGAGCAGTACTTC. Amino acid sequence: CASGPGQGAYEQYF.

Only one count was recorded for this clone. This sequence joins TRBV7-9 and TRBJ2-2; 7 positions match TRBD2. CDR3 size: 16 residues. V lost 5 bases and J lost 6; bases outside the gene matches: 12. The germline gives CDR1 SEHNR, CDR2 FQNEAQ (reference sequence). CDR3 coding DNA: TGTGCCAGCAGCGACGCGGGGGACTCCATCGCCGGGGAGCTGTTTTTT. It yields the protein CASSDAGDSIAGELFF.

The rearrangement joins TRBV5-6 to TRBJ2-7, with 10 bases aligning to TRBD1. The length of the CDR3 is 15 residues. V gave up 0 bases and J gave up 5 bases; unmatched junction bases: 5. Germline V lookup: CDR1 SGHDT, CDR2 YYEEEE. Here the CDR3 DNA reads TGTGCCAGCAGCTTGGAGGGACAGGGGTACAACGAGCAGTACTTC. Translated, it gives CASSLEGQGYNEQYF. Together with reference TRBV5-6 and TRBJ2-7, the CDR3 gives the full variable domain: DAGVTQSPTHLIKTRGQQVTLRCSPKSGHDTVSWYQQALGQGPQFIFQYYEEEERQRGNFPDRFSGHQFPNYSSELNVNALLLGDSALYLCASSLEGQGYNEQYFGPGTRLTVT.

This sequence joins TRBV28 and TRBJ2-1, with TRBD1 identical over 9 bases. CDR3 length: 14 residues. V lost 6 bases and J lost 3; bases outside the gene matches: 3. CDR1 is MDHEN, CDR2 SYDVKM, per germline. The CDR3, as DNA: TGTGCCAGCAGCGGGACAGGGTACTACAATGAGCAGTTCTTC. It codes for CASSGTGYYNEQFF.

The CDR3 sequence is CATSRDLPPGQGGYTF. The CDR3 DNA is TGTGCCACCAGCAGAGATCTCCCTCCGGGACAGGGAGGGTACACCTTC. The J gene is TRBJ1-2, the V gene TRBV15; 9 bases are shared with TRBD1. This CDR3 spans 16 amino acids. CDR1 and CDR2 from the germline V gene are LNHNV and YYDKDF (reference sequence). The trim removed 0 bases at V and 11 bases at J, leaving 13 bases unmatched.

This chain uses TRBV7-9 with TRBJ2-1, with TRBD1 identical over 10 bases. CDR3 size: 16 residues. Germline V gene lookup returns CDR1 SEHNR and CDR2 FQNEAQ (reference sequence). The J segment lost 9 bases and the V segment lost 5 bases, leaving 13 bases of the junction unmatched. CDR3 amino acids: CASSHNRDRGTREQFF. The CDR3 DNA follows: TGTGCCAGCAGCCACAACCGGGACAGGGGAACGCGTGAGCAGTTCTTC.